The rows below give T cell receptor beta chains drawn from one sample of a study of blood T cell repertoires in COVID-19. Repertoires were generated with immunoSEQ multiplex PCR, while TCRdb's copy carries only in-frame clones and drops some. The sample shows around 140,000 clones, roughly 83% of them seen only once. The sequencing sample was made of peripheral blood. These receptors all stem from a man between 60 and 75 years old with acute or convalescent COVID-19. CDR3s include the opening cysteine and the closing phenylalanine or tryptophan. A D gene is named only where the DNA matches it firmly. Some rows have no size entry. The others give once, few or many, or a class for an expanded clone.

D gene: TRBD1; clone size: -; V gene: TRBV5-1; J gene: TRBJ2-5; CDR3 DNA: TGCGCCAGCAGCCGCATACAGGGGCAAGAGACCCAGTACTTC; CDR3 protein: CASSRIQGQETQYF
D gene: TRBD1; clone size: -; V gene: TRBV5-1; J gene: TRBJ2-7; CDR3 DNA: TGCGCCAGCAGCCCCGGACAGGGGAGGGACGAGCAGTACTTC; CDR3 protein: CASSPGQGRDEQYF
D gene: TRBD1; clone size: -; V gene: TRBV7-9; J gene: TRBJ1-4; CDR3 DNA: TGTGCCAGCAGCCCGCGGACAGGGCTGGGCGAAAAACTGTTTTTT; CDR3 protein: CASSPRTGLGEKLFF
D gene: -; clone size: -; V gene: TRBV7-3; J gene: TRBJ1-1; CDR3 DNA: TGTGCCAGCAGCCCCAGGACGGGACTCACTGAAGCTTTCTTT; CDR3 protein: CASSPRTGLTEAFF
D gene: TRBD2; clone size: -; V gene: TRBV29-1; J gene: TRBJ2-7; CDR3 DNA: TGCAGCGTTGGGACTAGCGGAAACTACGAGCAGTACTTC; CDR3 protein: CSVGTSGNYEQYF
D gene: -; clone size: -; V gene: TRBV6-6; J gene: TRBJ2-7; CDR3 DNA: TGTGCCAGCAGTTACTCGAGTAGGGGAAAGGGTAGCGAGCAGTACTTC; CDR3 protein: CASSYSSRGKGSEQYF
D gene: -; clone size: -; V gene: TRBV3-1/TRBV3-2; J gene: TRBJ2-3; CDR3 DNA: TGTGCCAGCAGCCTGTACCCCGGGAACAAAGATACGCAGTATTTT; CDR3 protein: CASSLYPGNKDTQYF
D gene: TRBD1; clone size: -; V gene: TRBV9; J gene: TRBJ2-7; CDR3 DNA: TGTGCCAGCAGCGGGGGACTGGGACAGGGAAATTTCCACGAGCAGTACTTC; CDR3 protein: CASSGGLGQGNFHEQYF
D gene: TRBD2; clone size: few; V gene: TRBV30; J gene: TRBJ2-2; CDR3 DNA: TGTGCCTGGAGGCGACTAGCTGGCACCGGGGAGCTGTTTTTT; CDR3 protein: CAWRRLAGTGELFF
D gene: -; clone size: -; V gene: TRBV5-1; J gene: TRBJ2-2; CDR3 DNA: TGCGCCAGCAGCTTGGATGGGAGGAACACCGGGGAGCTGTTTTTT; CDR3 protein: CASSLDGRNTGELFF
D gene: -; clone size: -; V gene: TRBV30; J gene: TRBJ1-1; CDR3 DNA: TGTGCCTGGAGTGTATTCAGGGAGGGTGAAGCTTTCTTT; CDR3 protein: CAWSVFREGEAFF
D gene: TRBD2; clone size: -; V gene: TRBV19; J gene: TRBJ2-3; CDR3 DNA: TGTGCCAGTAGTAACCAGGCTAGCGGCTACACAGATACGCAGTATTTT; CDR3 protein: CASSNQASGYTDTQYF
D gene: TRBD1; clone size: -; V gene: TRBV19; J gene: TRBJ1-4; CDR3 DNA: TGTGCCAGTAGTATTTCCACAGGGGAAGCTAATGAAAAACTGTTTTTT; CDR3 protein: CASSISTGEANEKLFF
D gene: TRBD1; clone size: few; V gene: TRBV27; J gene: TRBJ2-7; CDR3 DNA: TGTGCCAGCGAAGGGTCCGGACAGGGAAACTCCTACGAGCAGTACTTC; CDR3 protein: CASEGSGQGNSYEQYF
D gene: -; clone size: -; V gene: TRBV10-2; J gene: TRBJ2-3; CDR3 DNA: TGCGCCAGCAGGTCCGGCGCGGTTACAGATACGCAGTATTTT; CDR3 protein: CASRSGAVTDTQYF
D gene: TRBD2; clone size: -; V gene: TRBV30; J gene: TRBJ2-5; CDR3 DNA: TGTGCCTGGAGCGCCGGGACTAGCCACCAAGAGACCCAGTACTTC; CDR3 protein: CAWSAGTSHQETQYF
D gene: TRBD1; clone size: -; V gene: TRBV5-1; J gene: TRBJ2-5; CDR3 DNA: TGCGCCAGCAAACCTACCGGGACAGGGGCGACAAGAGGGACCCAGTACTTC; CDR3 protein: CASKPTGTGATRGTQYF